This T cell receptor (beta chain) was identified during a study of cytomegalovirus exposure and HLA in healthy donors. In the PCR, 60 Vbeta and 13 Jbeta primers were used. Using immunoSEQ multiplex PCR, the repertoire was profiled, and TCRdb retains in-frame clones only, with some absent. The sample carries 250,000 to 350,000 clones, 80% recorded once. The CDR3 extends over 15 amino acids. CDR1 and CDR2 (germline): PRHDT, FYEKMQ (reference sequence). V was pared by 1 base and J by 6 bases, with 2 bases of the junction left unmatched. Remarks on this clone: Its antigen is currently unknown.

Overall study findings and caveats: Another analysis was done later, and it associated approximately 18,000 TCR beta sequences with HLA alleles at 0.05 false discovery rate.

This chain connects TRBV13 to TRBJ2-1, with 11 positions matching TRBD2. Input material: PBMCs. This receptor was taken from a girl aged 2-9 years in good health and CMV-seronegative. The CDR3 reads CASSLVAGGPNEQFF. Here the CDR3 DNA reads TGTGCCAGCAGCTTAGTAGCGGGGGGGCCCAATGAGCAGTTCTTC.